This T cell receptor beta chain stems from a study of cytomegalovirus exposure and HLA in healthy donors. The J segment lost 5 bases and the V segment lost 0 bases, leaving 7 bases of the junction unmatched. The CDR3 spans 15 residues. Germline loops: CDR1 LGHNA, CDR2 YSLEER. 60 Vbeta and 13 Jbeta primers were used in PCR. Sequencing used immunoSEQ multiplex PCR; TCRdb keeps in-frame clones, though not all of them. This repertoire comprises 150,000 to 200,000 clones; its ten largest clones make up roughly 2%. The V call is TRBV4-3, the J call TRBJ2-7; 7 bases line up with TRBD2. This clonotype was sampled from a man younger than 45 in good health and CMV-seronegative. The sequencing input was PBMCs. The CDR3 loop reads CASSQEASGGNEQYF. DNA for the CDR3: TGCGCCAGCAGCCAAGAGGCTAGCGGCGGCAACGAGCAGTACTTC.